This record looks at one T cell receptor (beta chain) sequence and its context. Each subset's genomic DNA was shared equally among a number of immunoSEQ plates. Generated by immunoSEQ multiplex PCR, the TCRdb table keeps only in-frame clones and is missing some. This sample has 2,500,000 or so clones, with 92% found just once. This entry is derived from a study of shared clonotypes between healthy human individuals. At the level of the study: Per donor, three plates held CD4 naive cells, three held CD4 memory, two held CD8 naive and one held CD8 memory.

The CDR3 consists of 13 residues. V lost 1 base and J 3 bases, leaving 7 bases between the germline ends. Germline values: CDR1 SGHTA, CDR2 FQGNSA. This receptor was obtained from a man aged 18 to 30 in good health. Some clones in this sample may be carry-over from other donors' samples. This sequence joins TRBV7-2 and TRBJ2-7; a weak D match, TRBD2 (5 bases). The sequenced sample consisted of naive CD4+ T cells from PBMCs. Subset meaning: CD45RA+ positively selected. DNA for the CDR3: TGTGCCAGCAGCTTAGGGGAGAGCTACGAGCAGTACTTC. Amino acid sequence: CASSLGESYEQYF.